The TCR beta chain described here comes from a study of OX40 agonist ivuxolimab in advanced cancers. With regard to this clone: Given the absence of the conserved phenylalanine or tryptophan at the CDR3 end, a read error is likely.

The method was immunoSEQ multiplex PCR; TCRdb's version includes in-frame clones alone and lacks a portion of them. Seen here are 81,000 or so clones, roughly 91% observed once, and the top ten hold 0.47%. This specimen consisted of CD4+ or CD8+ T cells sorted from blood, obtained in a trial of the OX40 agonist ivuxolimab. This receptor was obtained from an adult with an advanced solid tumor such as melanoma, head and neck, liver or kidney cancer.

The CDR3 sequence is CASSEYAHNSPLHL. The DNA for the CDR3 is TGTGCCAGCAGTGAATATGCTCATAATTCACCCCTCCACCTT. The chain links TRBV25-1 to TRBJ1-6; no clear D. V was trimmed by 0 bases and J by 5 bases, leaving 5 bases between them. Germline values: CDR1 MGHDK, CDR2 SYGVNS. The CDR3 is 14 residues long.